These T cell receptor beta chains were read from a single sample in a study of blood T cell repertoires in COVID-19. Measured with immunoSEQ multiplex PCR; TCRdb has only the in-frame clones, and not every one. The data contain almost 400,000 clones, roughly 86% of them seen just once; the ten biggest clones take up 1.7%. Source material: PBMCs or T cells enriched from blood (not recorded which). These receptors originate from a woman between 25 and 40 years old who had recovered from COVID-19. CDR3s include the opening cysteine and the closing phenylalanine or tryptophan. D genes are given only for firm matches. Some rows mark clone size as missing; the rest say once, few, many or name a class of expanded clone.

TRBV5-4	TRBJ1-2	.	.	TGTGCCAGCAGCTTGTCCCGCAGGGATTACTATGGCTACACCTTC	CASSLSRRDYYGYTF
TRBV29-1	TRBJ2-5	.	.	TGCAGCGTTGCCACAGGGTGGGAGACCCAGTACTTC	CSVATGWETQYF
TRBV29-1	TRBJ2-2	.	TRBD2	TGCAGCGTCTTCGACGGACTAGCGGGAGGGGTAGGGGAGCTGTTTTTT	CSVFDGLAGGVGELFF
TRBV2	TRBJ1-5	.	.	TGTGCCAGCAGTGAAGCCCCTATTGGGCCCCAGCATTTT	CASSEAPIGPQHF
TRBV18	TRBJ1-5	.	TRBD1	TGTGCCAGCTCTCGGAACAGGGGGACAGGGCAGCCCCAGCATTTT	CASSRNRGTGQPQHF
TRBV13	TRBJ2-7	.	.	TGTGCCAGCAGCTTACTAGGCCACGAGCAGTACTTC	CASSLLGHEQYF
TRBV11-3	TRBJ2-1	once	.	TGTGCCAGCAGCCCTAGCTACAATGAGCAGTTCTTC	CASSPSYNEQFF
TRBV5-6	TRBJ1-2	few	TRBD1	TGTGCCAGCAGAGGGACAGGGGGCTCCGGAGGCTACACCTTC	CASRGTGGSGGYTF
TRBV12-5	TRBJ2-7	.	TRBD1	TGTGCTAGTGCCCTTTGGGGAACAGGGGCCACCCTACTCTACGAGCAGTACTTC	CASALWGTGATLLYEQYF
TRBV27	TRBJ1-5	.	.	TGTGCCAGCAGCCAGCTTAAGAGGGATAGCAATCAGCCCCAGCATTTT	CASSQLKRDSNQPQHF
TRBV6-2/TRBV6-3	TRBJ1-2	.	.	TGTGCCAGCAGTTACCCGGAGGCTTTTACCTTC	CASSYPEAFTF
TRBV10-3	TRBJ1-1	.	.	TGTGCCATCAGTGAGGGCGATATGCGCGGTGCTGAAGCTTTCTTT	CAISEGDMRGAEAFF
TRBV5-1	TRBJ1-4	.	TRBD1	TGCGCCAGCAGCTCCGGACAGGGTGGGGAAAAACTGTTTTTT	CASSSGQGGEKLFF
TRBV7-8	TRBJ2-7	.	.	TGTGCCAGCAGCTCAATACAGGTGCTTACCTACGAGCAGTACTTC	CASSSIQVLTYEQYF
TRBV2	TRBJ1-1	.	.	TGTGCCAGCAGTGAAGCGTTCAGGTTCGGGAGTGGCACTGAAGCTTTCTTT	CASSEAFRFGSGTEAFF
TRBV7-3	TRBJ2-3	.	TRBD2	TGTGCCAGCAGTACGACTAGCGGGAGAATGGAAGATACGCAGTATTTT	CASSTTSGRMEDTQYF
TRBV18	TRBJ2-7	.	.	TGTGCCAGCTCAGCGGACTACGAGCAGTACTTC	CASSADYEQYF
TRBV19	TRBJ2-5	once	TRBD2	TGTGCCAGTAGTACCGGGGGAGGGAAGACCCAGTACTTC	CASSTGGGKTQYF
TRBV5-1	TRBJ1-6	.	TRBD1	TGCGCCAGCAGCCCATTGACAGGGGGGAATTCACCCCTCCACTTT	CASSPLTGGNSPLHF
TRBV11-3	TRBJ2-3	.	TRBD2	TGTGCCAGCAGCCCTTTAGCGGGGGGCACAGATACGCAGTATTTT	CASSPLAGGTDTQYF
TRBV27	TRBJ2-1	.	.	TGTGCCAGCAGTCCAACAGGGATTTCCTACAATGAGCAGTTCTTC	CASSPTGISYNEQFF
TRBV7-7	TRBJ2-2	.	.	TGTGCCAGCAGCTTAACCTCGAACAGGGACAAGCCTGAGCTGTTTTTT	CASSLTSNRDKPELFF
TRBV20-1	TRBJ2-1	once	.	TGCAGTGCGAGTACCGGGGCCTACAATGAGCAGTTCTTC	CSASTGAYNEQFF
TRBV7-3	TRBJ2-5	.	TRBD2	TGTGCCAGCAGCTTAAAGGCGGGAGCAGGAGAGACCCAGTACTTC	CASSLKAGAGETQYF
TRBV27	TRBJ2-5	.	TRBD2	TGTGCCAGCAGTCCTGGGACTAGCGGGAATAGGGAGACCCAGTACTTC	CASSPGTSGNRETQYF
TRBV12-5	TRBJ1-1	.	.	TGTGCTAGTGGTTTAAGCAACACTGAAGCTTTCTTT	CASGLSNTEAFF
TRBV18	TRBJ1-1	.	TRBD1	TGTGCCAGCTCACCTAAGACCCTTGACAGGGGAGGTACTGAAGCTTTCTTT	CASSPKTLDRGGTEAFF
TRBV2	TRBJ1-6	many	.	TGTGCCAGCAGTGAAGGACAGAATTCACCCCTCCACTTT	CASSEGQNSPLHF
TRBV18	TRBJ2-1	.	TRBD2	TGTGCCAGCTCACCACGGAGGGAGGGCCCTCGGAATGAGCAGTTCTTC	CASSPRREGPRNEQFF
TRBV12-3/TRBV12-4	TRBJ2-3	once	.	TGTGCCAGCAGTTACGGTTCGACAGATACGCAGTATTTT	CASSYGSTDTQYF
TRBV5-6	TRBJ1-4	.	TRBD1	TGTGCCAGCAGCCCAGGGGGAATAGATGAAAAACTGTTTTTT	CASSPGGIDEKLFF
TRBV30	TRBJ2-3	.	.	TGTGCCTGGAGTGAAACAGGCACAGATACGCAGTATTTT	CAWSETGTDTQYF
TRBV7-2	TRBJ2-3	.	TRBD2	TGTGCCAGCAGCTTATTAGGTCGGGGGGGCTTACCAGATACGCAGTATTTT	CASSLLGRGGLPDTQYF
TRBV27	TRBJ2-7	.	.	TGTGCCAGCAGCCGGGATTGGACTACATGGATCTACGAGCAGTACTTC	CASSRDWTTWIYEQYF
TRBV2	TRBJ1-6	.	.	TGTGCCAGCAGTGAAGTATCACCCCTCCACTTT	CASSEVSPLHF
TRBV5-8	TRBJ1-1	.	.	TGTGCCAGCAGCAAAATCGGACAGATGAACACTGAAGCTTTCTTT	CASSKIGQMNTEAFF
TRBV7-2	TRBJ2-5	.	.	TGTGCCAGCAGCCCAAATCCAACAACCTCGGGGGTCCAGTACTTC	CASSPNPTTSGVQYF
TRBV2	TRBJ1-4	.	.	TGTGCCAGCAGTGAAGGCGGAGCAACTAATGAAAAACTGTTTTTT	CASSEGGATNEKLFF
TRBV3-1/TRBV3-2	TRBJ1-6	.	.	TGTGCCAGCAGCCTGGGGGGGAATTCACCCCTCCACTTT	CASSLGGNSPLHF
TRBV2	TRBJ1-5	.	.	TGTGCCAGCACGGAGGGGTCGACCAATCAGCCCCAGCATTTT	CASTEGSTNQPQHF
TRBV19	TRBJ1-6	.	TRBD1	TGTGCCAGTAGTATAATGACAGGGGGTGCTTCACCCCTCCACTTT	CASSIMTGGASPLHF
TRBV24-1	TRBJ2-3	.	TRBD2	TGTGCCACCAGTGATTTCGGTCGGCGGGAGGTCGGAGGAGATACGCAGTATTTT	CATSDFGRREVGGDTQYF
TRBV2	TRBJ1-3	once	.	TGTGCCAGCAGTGAAACGGGGTATCGCTCTGGAAACACCATATATTTT	CASSETGYRSGNTIYF
TRBV15	TRBJ1-6	.	TRBD1	TGTGCCACCAGCACCCAGGGACAGGGGGAGTCACCCCTCCACTTT	CATSTQGQGESPLHF
TRBV3-1/TRBV3-2	TRBJ2-7	.	TRBD2	TGTGCCAGCAGCCCGACTAGCGGCTCCTACGAGCAGTACTTC	CASSPTSGSYEQYF